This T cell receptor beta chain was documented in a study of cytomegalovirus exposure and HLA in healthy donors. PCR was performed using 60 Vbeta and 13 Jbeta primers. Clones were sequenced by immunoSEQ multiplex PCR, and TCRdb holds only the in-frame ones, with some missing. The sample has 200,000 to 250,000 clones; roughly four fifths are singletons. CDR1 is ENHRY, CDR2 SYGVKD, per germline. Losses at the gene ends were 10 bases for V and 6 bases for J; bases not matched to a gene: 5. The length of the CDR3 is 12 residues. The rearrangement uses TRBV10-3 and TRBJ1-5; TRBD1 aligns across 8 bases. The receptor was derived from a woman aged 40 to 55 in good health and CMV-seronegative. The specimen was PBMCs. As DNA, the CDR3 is TGTGCCAGCTCAGGGGGCGGTCAGCCCCAGCATTTT. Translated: CASSGGGQPQHF.